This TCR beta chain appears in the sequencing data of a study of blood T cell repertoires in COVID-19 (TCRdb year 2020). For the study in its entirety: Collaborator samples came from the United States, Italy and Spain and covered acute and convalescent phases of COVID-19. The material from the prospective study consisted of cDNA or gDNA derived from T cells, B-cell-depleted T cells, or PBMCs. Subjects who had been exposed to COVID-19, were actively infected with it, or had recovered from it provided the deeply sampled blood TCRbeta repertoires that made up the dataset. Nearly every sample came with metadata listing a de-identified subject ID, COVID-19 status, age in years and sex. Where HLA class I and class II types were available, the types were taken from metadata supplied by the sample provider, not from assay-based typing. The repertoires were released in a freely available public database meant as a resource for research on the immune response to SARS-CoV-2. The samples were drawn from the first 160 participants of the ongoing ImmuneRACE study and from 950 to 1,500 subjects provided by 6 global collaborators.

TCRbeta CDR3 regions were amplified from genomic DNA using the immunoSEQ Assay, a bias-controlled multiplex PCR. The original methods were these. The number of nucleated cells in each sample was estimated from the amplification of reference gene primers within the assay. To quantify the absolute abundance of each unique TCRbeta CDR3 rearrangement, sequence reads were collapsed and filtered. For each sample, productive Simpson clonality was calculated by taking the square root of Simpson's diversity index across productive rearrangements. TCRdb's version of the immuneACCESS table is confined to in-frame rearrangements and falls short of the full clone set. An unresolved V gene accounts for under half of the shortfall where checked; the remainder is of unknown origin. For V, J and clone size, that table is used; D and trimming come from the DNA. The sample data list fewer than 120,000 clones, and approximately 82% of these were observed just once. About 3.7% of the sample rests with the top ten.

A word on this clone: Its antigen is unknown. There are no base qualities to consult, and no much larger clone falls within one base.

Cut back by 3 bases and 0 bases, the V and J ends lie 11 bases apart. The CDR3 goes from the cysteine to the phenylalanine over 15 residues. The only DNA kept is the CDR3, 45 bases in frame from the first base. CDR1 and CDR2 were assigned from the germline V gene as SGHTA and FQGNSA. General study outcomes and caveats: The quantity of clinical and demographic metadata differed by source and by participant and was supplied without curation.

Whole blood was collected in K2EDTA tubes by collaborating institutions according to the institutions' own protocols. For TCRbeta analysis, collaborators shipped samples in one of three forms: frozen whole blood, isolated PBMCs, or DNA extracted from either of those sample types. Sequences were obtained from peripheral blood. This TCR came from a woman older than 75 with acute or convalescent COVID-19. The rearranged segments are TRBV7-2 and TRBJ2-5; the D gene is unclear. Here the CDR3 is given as CASSFAVQYQETQYF. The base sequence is TGTGCCAGCAGCTTTGCGGTCCAGTACCAAGAGACCCAGTACTTC.